This T cell receptor beta chain appears in the sequencing data of a study of regulatory T cells in long-lasting Graves disease. According to the study, TCR beta libraries were built with iRepertoire HTBI primers and CDR3-region Arm-PCR. Using its own MiXCR run on the multiplex PCR reads, TCRdb lists one record per CDR3 protein. The table has around 500,000 distinct CDR3 sequences, roughly 20% seen once. CDR1 KGHDR and CDR2 SFDVKD come from the germline V gene. This CDR3 contains 13 residues. The ends were cut back, 4 bases at V and 4 bases at J, with 9 bases in the middle. Study-wide results and caveats: Possibly, accuracy suffered from the small sample size.

The time point denotes: persistent/refractory GD, antithyroid drugs over 5 years with positive TRAb. Scientists built the TCR library using RNA that was extracted from PBMCs. Graves' disease diagnosis was established per American Thyroid Association guidelines. Patients all came to the study from an endocrinology department in Xi'an, China. This clonotype was counted ten times or more. The antigen is undetermined. The starting material was peripheral blood mononuclear cells (PBMCs), obtained when the disease was refractory, from a patient treated with antithyroid drugs. The receptor comes from a female donor with Graves disease. This chain joins TRBV24-1 and TRBJ1-2; D is possibly TRBD1 (5 bases). The CDR3 nucleotides read TGTGCCACCAGTGACTCTGACAGCTATGGCTACACCTTC. It codes for CATSDSDSYGYTF.